Listed here are 11 T cell receptor beta chains from one sample, sequenced in a study of T cells in Graves' hyperthyroidism and ophthalmopathy. RNA transcripts served as the template for amplifying TCR beta CDR3 regions. Using the HTBI primer set, a first-round RT-PCR was run on the TCR CDR3. TCRdb recomputed calls from the multiplex PCR reads with MiXCR, one row per CDR3 protein. The data show 650,000 to 750,000 distinct CDR3 sequences, about 14% seen once. The sequenced sample consisted of blood. The origin of the receptors is a woman younger than 35 with Graves' hyperthyroidism.

This clonotype occurred many times. DNA for the CDR3: TGCGCCAGCAGCCAAGATTTGGAGACCCAGTACTTC. Its translation: CASSQDLETQYF. The genes are TRBV4-1 and TRBJ2-5; D remains ambiguous. Germline CDR1 reads MGHRA; CDR2 reads YSYEKL. V shed 0 bases and J shed 5 bases, with 4 bases lying between them. The CDR3 is made up of 12 amino acids.

V usage is TRBV30 and J usage is TRBJ2-1; D not certain. The end of the DNA aligns better with TRBJ2-7, so the J call may be wrong. Germline V gene sequence: CDR1 GTSNPN, CDR2 SVGIG (reference sequence). There are 14 residues in the CDR3. CDR3: CAWSGGRFYNEQYF. CDR3 DNA: TGTGCCTGGAGTGGCGGTAGGTTCTACAATGAGCAGTACTTC.

This clonotype was seen a handful of times. This chain joins TRBV7-6 and TRBJ2-1; 10 bases match TRBD2. This CDR3 is 15 amino acids long. Looked up from germline, CDR1 is SGHVS and CDR2 is FNYEAQ. Unmatched junction bases numbered 4, after V lost 1 base and J lost 7 bases. The CDR3 coding sequence is TGTGCCAGCAGCTTAGTTAAGCGGGAGGGGAATGAGCAGTTCTTC. It codes for CASSLVKREGNEQFF.

As regards this clonotype: Given a much more abundant clone one base away, this may be a read error. The chain links TRBV20-1 to TRBJ2-3, with D tentatively TRBD2 (5 bases). The CDR3 runs to 12 residues. Germline-derived CDR1 and CDR2 are DFQATT and SNEGSKA (reference sequence). V gave up 5 bases and J gave up 2 bases, with 8 bases separating them. The CDR3 DNA reads TGCAGTGCTCCGGGGTTCACAGATACGCAGTATTTT. This translates into CSAPGFTDTQYF.

The V call is TRBV2, the J call TRBJ1-2, with a weak D call TRBD1 (6 bases). The germline V gene encodes CDR1 SNHLY and CDR2 FYNNEI. The CDR3 runs 12 residues. Trimming removed 4 bases from V and 6 bases from J, with 9 bases in between. CDR3 bases: TGTGCCAGCAGTGCAGCAGGGGATGGCTACACCTTC. This codes for CASSAAGDGYTF.

This clonotype has only a few counts. The chain joins TRBV27 to TRBJ2-7; 8 nucleotides line up with TRBD1. With V trimmed by 6 bases and J by 6 bases, 13 bases remained unmatched. CDR3 length equals 15 residues. Per germline, CDR1 MNHEY and CDR2 SMNVEV (reference sequence). In nucleotides, the CDR3 is TGTGCCAGCAGCGGTTGGGCCAGGGGGCGGGCCGAGCAGTACTTC. Translating it yields CASSGWARGRAEQYF.

This clonotype was detected many times. The V call is TRBV6-2 or TRBV6-3, the J call TRBJ1-5; possible D gene TRBD1, 5 bases. The germline CDR1 and CDR2 sequences are MNHEY and SVGEGT. With 5 bases removed from V and 7 bases from J, the gap between germline ends came to 15 bases. The CDR3 is 14 residues long. The CDR3 sequence is CASSRDGPRQPQHF. The DNA for the CDR3 is TGTGCCAGCAGTAGGGACGGCCCTCGGCAGCCCCAGCATTTT.

CDR3 nucleotides: TGTGCCAGCACCCCCGGGGGAGCCCTGAATGAGCAGTTCTTC. Translating it yields CASTPGGALNEQFF. This sequence joins TRBV27 and TRBJ2-1; a possible D gene is TRBD2 (6 bases). The CDR3 runs to 14 residues. Germline assignment: CDR1 MNHEY and CDR2 SMNVEV (reference sequence). V dropped 7 bases and J dropped 7 bases, with 17 bases sitting between them.

This chain connects TRBV18 to TRBJ2-3; no reliable D call. Germline CDR1 reads KGHSH; CDR2 reads LQKENI. Trimming shortened V by 5 bases and J by 3 bases, and 12 bases separated the two germline ends. The CDR3 has 14 amino acids. The CDR3 sequence is CASSATTRTDTQYF. The CDR3 DNA reads as TGTGCCAGCTCAGCAACAACTCGGACAGATACGCAGTATTTT.

This clonotype was seen repeatedly, ten times or more. J is TRBJ1-1 and V is TRBV4-3, with D perhaps TRBD1 (5 bases). Trimming pared 1 base from V and 5 bases from J, leaving 17 bases between. The V gene's germline CDR1 is LGHNA and CDR2 YSLEER. The CDR3 spans 16 residues. The chain's CDR3 is CASSQGTGTSVTEAFF. In DNA form, the CDR3 reads TGCGCCAGCAGCCAAGGTACCGGGACGTCAGTGACTGAAGCTTTCTTT.

The gene calls are TRBV6-1 and TRBJ1-2; 7 positions agree with TRBD1. V shed 8 bases and J 4 bases; nucleotides not matched to a gene: 7. The germline V gene has CDR1 MNHNS and CDR2 SASEGT. The CDR3 totals 13 residues. The CDR3 coding sequence is TGTGCCAGCGGATCGGGACAGATCTATGGCTACACCTTC. Its protein product is CASGSGQIYGYTF.